This TCR beta chain is drawn from a study of cytomegalovirus exposure and HLA in healthy donors. Findings and limits, study-wide: In an earlier analysis, in roughly 580 donors, most V segments appeared productive either ~87% or ~30% of the time. Later genetic work tied a missense DCLRE1C variant to beta-chain V and J trimming. The authors enumerated 164 TCR beta chains as linked to cytomegalovirus.

Germline assignment: CDR1 MNHEY and CDR2 SVGAGI. V was cut by 6 bases and J by 7 bases, with 16 bases left in between. There are 15 residues in the CDR3. Vbeta (60) and Jbeta (13) primers were used in the PCR. The protocol was immunoSEQ multiplex PCR, while the TCRdb copy is restricted to in-frame clones and leaves out a portion. The sample holds roughly 150,000 clones, 73% seen once. In the case of this clone: Antigen unknown.

Sequences were obtained from PBMCs. The source is a woman aged 18 to 35 in good health and CMV-seropositive. This chain connects TRBV6-5 to TRBJ1-6, with D maybe TRBD1 (6 bases). CDR3 nucleotides: TGTGCCAGCAGCGGGACACGGGACGGGAATTCACCCCTCCACTTT. Translated: CASSGTRDGNSPLHF.